The T cell receptor beta chain described here comes from a study of siplizumab effects on memory and regulatory T cells. The method was immunoSEQ multiplex PCR; TCRdb's version includes in-frame clones alone and lacks a portion of them. The sample has over 80,000 clones; 80% to 90% are singletons. Study outcomes and limitations: Only a minority of proliferating CD4+ or CD8+ clones had an assignable naive or memory phenotype, with roughly 80-95% lacking one. Unstimulated subsets were the mapping target of only a minor fraction of alloreactive clones.

CDR1 MGHRA and CDR2 YSYEKL come from the germline V gene. The V and J ends lost 3 bases and 1 base respectively, with 10 bases between them. The CDR3 loop spans 15 amino acids. A note on this clone: Antigen: not known.

The sequence was obtained from a human donor in good health. The material sequenced was Tregs sorted from blood. This chain uses TRBV4-1 with TRBJ2-1; D not certain. The DNA of the CDR3 is TGCGCCAGCAGCCAGACCTTCAAGTCCTACAATGAGCAGTTCTTC. This gives the protein CASSQTFKSYNEQFF.